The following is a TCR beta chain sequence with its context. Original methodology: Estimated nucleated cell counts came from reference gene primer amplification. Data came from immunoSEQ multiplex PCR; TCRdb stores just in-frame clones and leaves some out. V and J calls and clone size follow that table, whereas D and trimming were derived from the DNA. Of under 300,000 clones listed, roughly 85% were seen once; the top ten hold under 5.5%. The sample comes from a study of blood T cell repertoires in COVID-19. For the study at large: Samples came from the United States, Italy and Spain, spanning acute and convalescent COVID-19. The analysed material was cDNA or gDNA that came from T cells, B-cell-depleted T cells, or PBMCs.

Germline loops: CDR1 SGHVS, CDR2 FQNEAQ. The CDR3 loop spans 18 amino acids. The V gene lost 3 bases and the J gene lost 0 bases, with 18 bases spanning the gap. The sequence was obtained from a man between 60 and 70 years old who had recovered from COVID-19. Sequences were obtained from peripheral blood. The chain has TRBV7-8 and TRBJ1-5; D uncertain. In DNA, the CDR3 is TGTGCCAGCAGCTTGAGGGTTCTCGGGTCGGATAGCAATCAGCCCCAGCATTTT. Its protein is CASSLRVLGSDSNQPQHF.